Listed below are T cell receptor beta chains from one sample, sequenced in a study of cytomegalovirus exposure and HLA in healthy donors. Some clones are missing from TCRdb's copy, which holds only in-frame ones; the method was immunoSEQ multiplex PCR. The data contain around 60,000 clones, around 95% of them seen just once; the ten biggest clones take up roughly 4.4%. The sequenced sample consisted of PBMCs. The origin of the receptors is a man between 18 and 29 years old in good health and CMV-seropositive. Both conserved end residues are part of each CDR3. Fields, in order: clone size, D gene, J gene, V gene, CDR3 protein, CDR3 DNA. A D gene is named only where the DNA matches it firmly. Clone size is stated in some rows and not others, as once, few, many or a class when expanded.

clone_size: .
d_call: .
j_call: TRBJ2-7
v_call: TRBV4-1
cdr3_aa: CASSQGTFYEQYF
cdr3_nt: TGCGCCAGCAGCCAAGGAACATTCTACGAGCAGTACTTC

clone_size: .
d_call: .
j_call: TRBJ2-3
v_call: TRBV2
cdr3_aa: CASRKGPKATDTQYF
cdr3_nt: TGTGCCAGCAGAAAGGGGCCCAAGGCAACAGATACGCAGTATTTT

clone_size: .
d_call: TRBD2
j_call: TRBJ2-7
v_call: TRBV7-2
cdr3_aa: CASSAGLAGGYEQYF
cdr3_nt: TGTGCCAGCAGCGCAGGACTAGCGGGAGGGTACGAGCAGTACTTC

clone_size: .
d_call: .
j_call: TRBJ2-3
v_call: TRBV6-6
cdr3_aa: CASSYQTRDTQYF
cdr3_nt: TGTGCCAGCAGTTATCAAACTCGGGATACGCAGTATTTT

clone_size: .
d_call: TRBD1
j_call: TRBJ1-2
v_call: TRBV18
cdr3_aa: CASSPQQGENYGYTF
cdr3_nt: TGTGCCAGCTCACCACAACAGGGGGAGAACTATGGCTACACCTTC

clone_size: .
d_call: TRBD1
j_call: TRBJ2-7
v_call: TRBV5-6
cdr3_aa: CASSSGQVNYEQYF
cdr3_nt: TGTGCCAGCAGCTCGGGACAGGTAAACTACGAGCAGTACTTC

clone_size: .
d_call: TRBD2
j_call: TRBJ2-1
v_call: TRBV19
cdr3_aa: CASGPGGSSYNEQFF
cdr3_nt: TGTGCCAGTGGACCTGGCGGGAGCTCCTACAATGAGCAGTTCTTC

clone_size: .
d_call: TRBD1
j_call: TRBJ1-2
v_call: TRBV18
cdr3_aa: CASSSQGEDYGYTF
cdr3_nt: TGTGCCAGCTCTTCCCAGGGGGAGGACTATGGCTACACCTTC

clone_size: .
d_call: .
j_call: TRBJ1-5
v_call: TRBV6-5
cdr3_aa: CASSLGRDQPQHF
cdr3_nt: TGTGCCAGCAGTTTAGGGAGAGATCAGCCCCAGCATTTT

clone_size: .
d_call: TRBD2
j_call: TRBJ2-7
v_call: TRBV4-3
cdr3_aa: CASSQGLAQYEQYF
cdr3_nt: TGCGCCAGCAGCCAAGGACTAGCTCAGTACGAGCAGTACTTC

clone_size: .
d_call: .
j_call: TRBJ2-5
v_call: TRBV4-1
cdr3_aa: CASSLQGGTSETQYF
cdr3_nt: TGCGCCAGCAGCCTCCAAGGGGGAACCTCAGAGACCCAGTACTTC

clone_size: .
d_call: .
j_call: TRBJ1-2
v_call: TRBV19
cdr3_aa: CASSIDRAGYTF
cdr3_nt: TGTGCCAGTAGTATCGACAGAGCCGGCTACACCTTC

clone_size: .
d_call: TRBD1
j_call: TRBJ2-6
v_call: TRBV28
cdr3_aa: CASSLGQGAGANVLTF
cdr3_nt: TGTGCCAGCAGTTTAGGGCAGGGGGCTGGGGCCAACGTCCTGACTTTC

clone_size: once
d_call: .
j_call: TRBJ1-5
v_call: TRBV19
cdr3_aa: CASSIAGSNQPQHF
cdr3_nt: TGTGCCAGTAGTATTGCAGGTAGCAATCAGCCCCAGCATTTT

clone_size: once
d_call: TRBD1
j_call: TRBJ1-1
v_call: TRBV9
cdr3_aa: CASSVLRDSEAFF
cdr3_nt: TGTGCCAGCAGCGTATTACGGGACAGTGAAGCTTTCTTT

clone_size: .
d_call: .
j_call: TRBJ1-6
v_call: TRBV28
cdr3_aa: CASSLGGASNSPLHF
cdr3_nt: TGTGCCAGCAGTTTAGGAGGGGCTTCTAATTCACCCCTCCACTTT

clone_size: .
d_call: .
j_call: TRBJ2-2
v_call: TRBV7-6
cdr3_aa: CASSLRGAGTGELFF
cdr3_nt: TGTGCCAGCAGCCTCCGGGGGGCGGGCACCGGGGAGCTGTTTTTT

clone_size: .
d_call: TRBD1
j_call: TRBJ2-1
v_call: TRBV18
cdr3_aa: CASSPRDRVYEQFF
cdr3_nt: TGTGCCAGCTCACCCCGGGACAGGGTGTATGAGCAGTTCTTC

clone_size: once
d_call: .
j_call: TRBJ2-1
v_call: TRBV11-2
cdr3_aa: CASSLVATGNEQFF
cdr3_nt: TGTGCCAGCAGCTTAGTAGCCACGGGAAATGAGCAGTTCTTC

clone_size: once
d_call: TRBD2
j_call: TRBJ2-7
v_call: TRBV7-3
cdr3_aa: CASSSGLAGDYEQYF
cdr3_nt: TGTGCCAGCAGCTCGGGACTAGCGGGGGATTACGAGCAGTACTTC

clone_size: .
d_call: TRBD1
j_call: TRBJ1-6
v_call: TRBV28
cdr3_aa: CASSPGDRDNSPLHF
cdr3_nt: TGTGCCAGCAGCCCCGGGGACAGGGATAATTCACCCCTCCACTTT

clone_size: .
d_call: .
j_call: TRBJ2-5
v_call: TRBV7-9
cdr3_aa: CAIGETQYF
cdr3_nt: TGTGCCATCGGAGAGACCCAGTACTTC

clone_size: .
d_call: .
j_call: TRBJ1-3
v_call: TRBV4-1
cdr3_aa: CASSQGAAIGNTIYF
cdr3_nt: TGCGCCAGCAGCCAAGGGGCAGCTATAGGAAACACCATATATTTT

clone_size: .
d_call: TRBD1
j_call: TRBJ1-4
v_call: TRBV28
cdr3_aa: CASSFGRGFGTNEKLFF
cdr3_nt: TGTGCCAGCAGTTTCGGCAGGGGGTTCGGAACTAATGAAAAACTGTTTTTT

clone_size: .
d_call: TRBD1
j_call: TRBJ2-1
v_call: TRBV4-3
cdr3_aa: CASSQEDRGPNEQFF
cdr3_nt: TGCGCCAGCAGCCAAGAAGACAGGGGGCCCAATGAGCAGTTCTTC

clone_size: .
d_call: TRBD1
j_call: TRBJ2-5
v_call: TRBV6-5
cdr3_aa: CASRRTGEKTQYF
cdr3_nt: TGTGCCAGCAGGAGAACAGGGGAGAAGACCCAGTACTTC

clone_size: .
d_call: TRBD2
j_call: TRBJ2-5
v_call: TRBV2
cdr3_aa: CASREVIAGNQETQYF
cdr3_nt: TGTGCCAGCAGGGAGGTAATAGCGGGAAACCAAGAGACCCAGTACTTC

clone_size: .
d_call: TRBD2
j_call: TRBJ2-5
v_call: TRBV11-2
cdr3_aa: CASSSGPGGETQYF
cdr3_nt: TGTGCCAGCAGCTCGGGTCCGGGGGGGGAGACCCAGTACTTC

clone_size: .
d_call: .
j_call: TRBJ2-7
v_call: TRBV11-2
cdr3_aa: CASSLDLRGDEQYF
cdr3_nt: TGTGCCAGCAGCTTAGATTTGCGGGGCGACGAGCAGTACTTC